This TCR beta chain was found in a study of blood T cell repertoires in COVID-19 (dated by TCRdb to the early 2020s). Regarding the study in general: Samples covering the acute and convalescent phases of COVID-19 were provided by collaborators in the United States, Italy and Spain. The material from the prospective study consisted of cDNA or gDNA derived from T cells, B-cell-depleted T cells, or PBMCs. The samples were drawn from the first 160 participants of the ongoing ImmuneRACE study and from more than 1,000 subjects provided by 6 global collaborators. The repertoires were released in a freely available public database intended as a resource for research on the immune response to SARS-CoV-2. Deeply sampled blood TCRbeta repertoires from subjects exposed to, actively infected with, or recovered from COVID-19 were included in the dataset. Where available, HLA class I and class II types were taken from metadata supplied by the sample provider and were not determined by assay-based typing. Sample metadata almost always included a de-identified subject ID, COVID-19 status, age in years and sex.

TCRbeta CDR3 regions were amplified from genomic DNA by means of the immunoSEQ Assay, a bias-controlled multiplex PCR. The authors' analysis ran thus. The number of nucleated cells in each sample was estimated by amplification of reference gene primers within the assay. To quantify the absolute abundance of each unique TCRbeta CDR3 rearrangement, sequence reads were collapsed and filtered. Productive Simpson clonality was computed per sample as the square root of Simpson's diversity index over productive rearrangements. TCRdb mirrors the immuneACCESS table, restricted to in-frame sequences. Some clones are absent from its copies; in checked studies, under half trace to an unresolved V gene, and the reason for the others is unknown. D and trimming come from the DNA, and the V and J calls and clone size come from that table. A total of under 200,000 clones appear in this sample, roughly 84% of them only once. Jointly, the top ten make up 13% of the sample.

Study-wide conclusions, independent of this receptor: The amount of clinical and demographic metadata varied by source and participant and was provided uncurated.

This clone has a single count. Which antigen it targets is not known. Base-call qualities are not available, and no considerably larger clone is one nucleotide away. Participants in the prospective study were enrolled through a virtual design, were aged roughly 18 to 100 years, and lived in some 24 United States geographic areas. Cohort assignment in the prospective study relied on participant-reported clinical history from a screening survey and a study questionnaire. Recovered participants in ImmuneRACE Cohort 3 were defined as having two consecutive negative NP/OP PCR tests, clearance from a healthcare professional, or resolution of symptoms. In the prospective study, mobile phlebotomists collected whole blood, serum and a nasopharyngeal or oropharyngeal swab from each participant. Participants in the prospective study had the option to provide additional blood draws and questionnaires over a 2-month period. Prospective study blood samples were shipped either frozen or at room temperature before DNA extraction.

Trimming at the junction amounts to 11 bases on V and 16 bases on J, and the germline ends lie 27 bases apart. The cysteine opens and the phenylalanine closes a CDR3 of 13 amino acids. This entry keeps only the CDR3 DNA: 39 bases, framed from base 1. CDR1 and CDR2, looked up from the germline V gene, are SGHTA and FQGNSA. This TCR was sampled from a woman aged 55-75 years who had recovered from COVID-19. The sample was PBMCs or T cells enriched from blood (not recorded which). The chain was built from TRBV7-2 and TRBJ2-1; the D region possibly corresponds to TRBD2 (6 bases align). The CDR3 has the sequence CAARRPPAGRPFF. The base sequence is TGTGCCGCACGCAGGCCCCCAGCGGGCCGCCCTTTCTTC.